Following are 9 T cell receptor beta chains from one sample sequenced in a study of Graves' ophthalmopathy and Graves' hyperthyroidism. Amplified TCR beta CDR3 regions were obtained using RNA transcripts as template. Second-round multiplex PCR came after a first-round RT-PCR that employed HTBI primers. TCRdb reprocessed the multiplex PCR reads via MiXCR and lists one record per CDR3 protein. The data show around 400,000 distinct CDR3 sequences, around a fifth seen once. The sample taken for sequencing was peripheral blood. These receptor sequences come from a woman aged 18 to 35 with stable Graves' hyperthyroidism.

The chain is built from TRBV12-3 or TRBV12-4 and TRBJ1-6, with TRBD1 as a possible D gene (5 bases). This CDR3 contains 16 residues. Trimming took off 6 bases at V and 0 bases at J, with 12 bases between the two ends. CDR3 amino acids: CASRPPGSSYNSPLHF. The CDR3 DNA sequence: TGTGCCAGCAGACCCCCAGGGAGCTCCTATAATTCACCCCTCCACTTT.

The table lists this clonotype with many counts. The J gene is TRBJ2-7, the V gene TRBV20-1, with D maybe TRBD2 (6 bases). This CDR3 has 13 residues. The V end was cut by 5 bases, the J end by 2 bases, with 13 bases between. CDR1 DFQATT and CDR2 SNEGSKA come from the germline V gene (reference sequence). CDR3 nucleotides: TGCAGTGCTGTCCGGGACTTCCCCTACGAGCAGTACTTC. Encoded protein: CSAVRDFPYEQYF.

This clonotype was counted ten times or more. This chain links TRBV6-2 or TRBV6-3 with TRBJ1-1, with D uncertain. CDR1 is MNHEY, CDR2 SVGEGT, per germline. The CDR3 loop spans 13 amino acids. V lost 7 bases and J 5 bases, leaving 14 bases between the germline ends. Written as DNA, the CDR3 is TGTGCCAGCACCAACCTCGGACTTACTGAAGCTTTCTTT. This translates into CASTNLGLTEAFF.

This clonotype has a count of ten or more. Here the CDR3 reads CASRRTASGNTIYF. The DNA of the CDR3 is TGTGCCAGCAGGCGGACAGCCTCTGGAAACACCATATATTTT. The rearrangement joins TRBV11-2 to TRBJ1-3; D perhaps matches TRBD1 (6 bases). V dropped 6 bases and J dropped 0 bases, with 9 bases sitting between them. This CDR3 is built from 14 residues. Germline V lookup: CDR1 SGHAT, CDR2 FQNNGV.

In regard to this clonotype: A much larger clone is a single base away; this may be a read error. Likely a read error: the CDR3 ends without its conserved phenylalanine or tryptophan. The chain employs TRBV5-4 and TRBJ2-2, with 8 bases lining up with TRBD2. The V and J ends lost 0 bases and 1 base, in that order; junction bases with no gene match: 5. Germline-derived CDR1 and CDR2 are SGHNT and YYREEE (reference sequence). CDR3 length: 17 residues. The CDR3 DNA sequence: TGTGCCAGCAGCTTGGCGGGGGGGCTTCTGAACACCGGGGAGCTGTTTTTG. It specifies CASSLAGGLLNTGELFL.

The chain combines TRBV6-1 with TRBJ1-5; tentatively, D is TRBD1 (6 bases). V was shortened by 7 bases and J by 0 bases, with 10 bases between the two germline ends. From germline, CDR1 is MNHNS and CDR2 SASEGT. The CDR3 extends over 14 amino acids. The CDR3 nucleotides read TGTGCCAGCACCTTGGACAGTAGCAATCAGCCCCAGCATTTT. As protein: CASTLDSSNQPQHF.

This clonotype came up many times. The chain is built from TRBV11-1 and TRBJ2-7; 11 bases fit TRBD1. Germline CDR1 and CDR2: SGHAT and FQDESV (reference sequence). This CDR3 contains 15 residues. Germline trimming cut 5 bases from V and 5 bases from J; bases unmatched to any gene: 8. The CDR3 nucleotides read TGTGCCAGCAGCCCCCGGACAGGGGGCAGGAACGAGCAGTACTTC. This translates into CASSPRTGGRNEQYF.

This clonotype was seen repeatedly, ten times or more. The V and J genes are TRBV5-1 and TRBJ1-1; perhaps TRBD1 as D (6 bases). Between the trimmed V and J ends, which lost 1 base and 1 base, there was a span of 14 bases. The CDR3 sequence is 16 residues long. Germline lookup yields CDR1 SGHRS and CDR2 YFSETQ. CDR3 DNA sequence: TGCGCCAGCAGCTTGTTGGGGCAAGGGGGGAACACTGAAGCTTTCTTT. Translated, it gives CASSLLGQGGNTEAFF.

As regards this clonotype: Just one base apart from a much larger clone, this may be a read error. V and J are TRBV2 and TRBJ2-5, with TRBD1 matching over 11 bases. Trimming took 4 bases from V and 5 from J; bases not matched to a gene: 3. This CDR3 comprises 14 residues. Per germline, CDR1 SNHLY and CDR2 FYNNEI. The CDR3 DNA reads TGTGCCAGCAGTGTGGACAGGGGGCTGGAGACCCAGTACTTC. It specifies CASSVDRGLETQYF.